This T cell receptor (beta chain) was sequenced for a study of early T cells in non-severe SARS-CoV-2 infection. This clonotype was seen more than once but under ten times. There are 17 residues in the CDR3. Germline loops: CDR1 SGHNT, CDR2 YYREEE (reference sequence). The V and J ends lost 0 bases and 2 bases respectively, with 14 bases between them. Using its own MiXCR run on the 5' RACE reads, TCRdb lists one record per CDR3 protein. Of roughly 70,000 distinct CDR3 sequences in the sample, around 13% were seen once. Sequences were obtained from whole blood. J is TRBJ2-2 and V is TRBV5-4, with D unresolved. This sequence was found in an adult who was a healthcare worker with PCR-confirmed SARS-CoV-2 infection or an uninfected control (not recorded which). The CDR3 DNA reads as TGTGCCAGCAGCTTGGGGGCATCCTACTTTAACACCGGGGAGCTGTTTTTT. It encodes CASSLGASYFNTGELFF.